The clone carrying this T cell receptor (beta chain) has a single count. The antigen is undetermined. The entry originates in a study of OX40 agonist ivuxolimab in advanced cancers. Across the study: The dose-escalation cohort had hepatocellular carcinoma, melanoma, renal cell or head and neck cancer. Having had anti-PD-1, anti-PD-L1 or anti-CTLA-4 therapy before was allowed, and over 35% had some.

Notes on the study in general: Within 6 weeks, CD4+ and CD8+ blood T cells expanded clonally at 0.1 to 3.0 mg/kg.

Clones were read by immunoSEQ multiplex PCR, and TCRdb kept only the in-frame ones, dropping some. The table records some 70,000 clones, 86% of them present only once. The material sequenced was CD4+ or CD8+ T cells sorted from blood, taken in a trial of the OX40 agonist ivuxolimab. The TCR comes from an adult with an advanced solid tumor such as melanoma, head and neck, liver or kidney cancer.

CDR3 loop: CASNMRAGMNGYTF. The CDR3 coding sequence is TGTGCCAGCAATATGAGGGCAGGGATGAATGGCTACACCTTC. The chain carries TRBV19 and TRBJ1-2, with D maybe TRBD1 (5 bases). The CDR3 runs 14 residues. V was trimmed by 9 bases and J by 6 bases, leaving 20 bases between them. Germline values: CDR1 LNHDA, CDR2 SQIVND (reference sequence).